This TCR beta chain was obtained from a study of human T cells and chemical hapten exposure. Study-wide findings and caveats: Controls had significantly fewer large CDR3 similarity clusters than were formed by expanded TCRs. Alopecia in the donors means their immune response may deviate from healthy people's. Unchanged with DPC sensitization were TCRs above 1 in 1000 frequency.

There are 15 residues in the CDR3. Deletions cut 7 bases from V and 2 bases from J, with 16 bases between. CDR1 and CDR2 from the germline V gene are SEHNR and FQNEAQ (reference sequence). The study's library attached unique molecular identifiers to single cDNA molecules. TCRdb reanalysed the RACE reads using MiXCR and keeps one entry per CDR3 protein. The data show about 380,000 distinct CDR3 sequences, with 5.1% seen just once and just over 2.5% held by the top ten. The time point denotes: pre-sensitization, week 0. Treatment in this sample: therapeutic diphenylcyclopropenone sensitization with weekly scalp DPC. This clonotype has a count of ten or more. Its antigen is unknown.

The origin of this receptor is a woman between 45 and 60 years old with alopecia areata. Some clones in this sample may be carry-over from other donors' samples. The sample consisted of whole blood, taken in connection with sensitization to the hapten diphenylcyclopropenone (DPC). The genes are TRBV7-9 and TRBJ2-3; TRBD2 might be the D (6 bases). CDR3 nucleotide sequence: TGTGCCAGCACCCCGCCGACTAGTGCCACAGATACGCAGTATTTT. Encoded protein: CASTPPTSATDTQYF.